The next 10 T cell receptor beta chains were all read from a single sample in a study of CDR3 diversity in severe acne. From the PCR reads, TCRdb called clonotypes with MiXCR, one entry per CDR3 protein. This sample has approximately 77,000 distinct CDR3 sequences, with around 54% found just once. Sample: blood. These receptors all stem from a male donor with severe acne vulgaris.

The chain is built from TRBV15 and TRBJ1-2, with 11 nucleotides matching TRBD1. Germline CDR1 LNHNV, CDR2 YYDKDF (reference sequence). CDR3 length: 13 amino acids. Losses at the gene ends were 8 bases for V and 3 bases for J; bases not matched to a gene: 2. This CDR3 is CATLGQGDYGYTF. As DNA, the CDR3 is TGTGCCACCCTGGGACAGGGGGACTATGGCTACACCTTC.

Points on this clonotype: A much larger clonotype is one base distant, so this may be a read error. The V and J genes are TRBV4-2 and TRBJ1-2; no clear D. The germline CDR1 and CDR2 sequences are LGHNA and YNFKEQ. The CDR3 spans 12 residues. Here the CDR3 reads CASSPTRYGCTF. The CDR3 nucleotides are TGTGCCAGCAGCCCCACGCGCTATGGCTGCACCTTC.

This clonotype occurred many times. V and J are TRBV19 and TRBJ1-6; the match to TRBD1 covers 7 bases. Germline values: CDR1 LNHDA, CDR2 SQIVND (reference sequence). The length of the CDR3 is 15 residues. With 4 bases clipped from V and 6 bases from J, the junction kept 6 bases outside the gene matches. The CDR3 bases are TGTGCCAGTAGTAAGGCAGGGGGACCTAATTCACCCCTCCACTTT. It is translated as CASSKAGGPNSPLHF.

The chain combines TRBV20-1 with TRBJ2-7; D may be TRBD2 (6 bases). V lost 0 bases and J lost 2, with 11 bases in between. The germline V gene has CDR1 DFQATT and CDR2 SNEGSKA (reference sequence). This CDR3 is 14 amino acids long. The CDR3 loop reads CSARDRSSAYEQYF. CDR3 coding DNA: TGCAGTGCTAGAGATCGGTCTAGCGCCTACGAGCAGTACTTC.

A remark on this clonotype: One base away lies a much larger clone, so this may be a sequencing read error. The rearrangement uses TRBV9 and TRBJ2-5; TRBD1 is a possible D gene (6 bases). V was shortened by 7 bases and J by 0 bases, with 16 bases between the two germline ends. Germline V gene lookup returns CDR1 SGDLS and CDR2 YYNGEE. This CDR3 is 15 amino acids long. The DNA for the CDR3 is TGTGCCAGCGGCCCAAACGGACAGTACCAAGAGACCCAGTACTTC. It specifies CASGPNGQYQETQYF.

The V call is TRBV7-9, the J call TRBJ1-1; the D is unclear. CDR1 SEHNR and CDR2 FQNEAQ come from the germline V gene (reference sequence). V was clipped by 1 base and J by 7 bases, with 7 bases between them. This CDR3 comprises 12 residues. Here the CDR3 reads CASSLGIGEAFF. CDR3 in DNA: TGTGCCAGCAGCTTAGGGATAGGTGAAGCTTTCTTT.

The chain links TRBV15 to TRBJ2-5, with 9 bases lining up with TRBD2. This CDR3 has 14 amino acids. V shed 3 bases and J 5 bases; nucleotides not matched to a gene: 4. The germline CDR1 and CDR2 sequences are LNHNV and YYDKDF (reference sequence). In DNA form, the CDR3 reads TGTGCCACCAGCAGTAGCGGGAGACGGGAGACCCAGTACTTC. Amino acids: CATSSSGRRETQYF. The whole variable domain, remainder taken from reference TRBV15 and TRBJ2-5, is DAMVIQNPRYQVTQFGKPVTLSCSQTLNHNVMYWYQQKSSQAPKLLFHYYDKDFNNEADTPDNFQSRRPNTSFCFLDIRSPGLGDTAMYLCATSSSGRRETQYFGPGTRLLVL.

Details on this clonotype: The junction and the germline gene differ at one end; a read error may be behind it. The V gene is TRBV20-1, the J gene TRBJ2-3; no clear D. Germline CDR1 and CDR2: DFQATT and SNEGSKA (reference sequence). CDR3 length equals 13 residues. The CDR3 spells CCASRQGSDTQYF. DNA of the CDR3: TGCTGTGCCAGTCGACAAGGTTCCGATACGCAGTATTTT.

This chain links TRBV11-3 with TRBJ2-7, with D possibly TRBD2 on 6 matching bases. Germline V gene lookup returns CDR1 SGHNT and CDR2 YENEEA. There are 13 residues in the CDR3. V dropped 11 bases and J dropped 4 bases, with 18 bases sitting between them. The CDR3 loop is CAASSGRIYEQYF. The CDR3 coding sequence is TGTGCCGCCAGCAGTGGGAGGATTTACGAGCAGTACTTC.

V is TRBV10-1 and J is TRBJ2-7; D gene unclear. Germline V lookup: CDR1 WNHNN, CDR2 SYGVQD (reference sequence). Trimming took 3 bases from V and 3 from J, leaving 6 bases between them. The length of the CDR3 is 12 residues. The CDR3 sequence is CASSDGVYEQYF. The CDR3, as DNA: TGCGCCAGCAGTGACGGAGTCTACGAGCAGTACTTC.